This T cell receptor (beta chain) was captured in a study of T cells in Graves' hyperthyroidism and ophthalmopathy. Study-wide background: Pretreatment peripheral blood was obtained at initial diagnosis. Study-wide points: Blood also contained most expanded thyroid clonotypes above 0.001.

This clonotype has just a few counts. Its target is unknown. Diagnoses used clinical symptoms, serum thyroxine and TRAb, thyroid ultrasound and orbital computed tomography. The PBMCs were sourced from fresh peripheral blood (about 9.6 ml). CDR1 is SQVTM and CDR2 is ANQGSEA in the germline V gene. Trimming pared 2 bases from V and 0 bases from J, leaving 8 bases between. The CDR3 runs 14 residues. Researchers amplified the TCR beta CDR3 regions from RNA transcripts. The HTBI primer set served for first-round RT-PCR of the TCR CDR3. Each CDR3 protein is one row after TCRdb ran MiXCR on the multiplex PCR reads. The sample has about 350,000 distinct CDR3 sequences; about 20% are singletons.

This rearrangement joins TRBV29-1 to TRBJ1-3; D is ambiguous. What was sequenced was blood. This clonotype originated in a woman in her late teens or twenties with Graves' hyperthyroidism. CDR3 loop: CSVETSDSGNTIYF. Written as DNA, the CDR3 is TGCAGCGTTGAAACCAGCGACTCTGGAAACACCATATATTTT.